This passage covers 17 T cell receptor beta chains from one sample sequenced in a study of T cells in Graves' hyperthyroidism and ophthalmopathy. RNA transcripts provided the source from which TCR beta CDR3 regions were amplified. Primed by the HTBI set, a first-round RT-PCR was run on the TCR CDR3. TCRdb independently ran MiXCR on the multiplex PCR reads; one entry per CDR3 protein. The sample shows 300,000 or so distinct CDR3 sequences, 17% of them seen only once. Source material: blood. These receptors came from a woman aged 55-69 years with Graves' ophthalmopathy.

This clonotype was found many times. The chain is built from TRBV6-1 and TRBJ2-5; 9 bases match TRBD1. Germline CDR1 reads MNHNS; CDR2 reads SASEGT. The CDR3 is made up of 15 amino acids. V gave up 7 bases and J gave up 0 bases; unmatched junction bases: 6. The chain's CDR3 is CASKSGQGYQETQYF. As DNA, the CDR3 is TGTGCCAGCAAATCGGGACAGGGATACCAAGAGACCCAGTACTTC.

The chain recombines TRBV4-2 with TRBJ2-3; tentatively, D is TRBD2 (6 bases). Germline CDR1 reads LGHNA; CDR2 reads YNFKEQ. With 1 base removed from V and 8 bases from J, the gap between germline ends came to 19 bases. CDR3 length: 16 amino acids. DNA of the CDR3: TGTGCCAGCAGCCAAGTTAGGGGACTGTCGGGTGGTACGCAGTATTTT. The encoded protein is CASSQVRGLSGGTQYF.

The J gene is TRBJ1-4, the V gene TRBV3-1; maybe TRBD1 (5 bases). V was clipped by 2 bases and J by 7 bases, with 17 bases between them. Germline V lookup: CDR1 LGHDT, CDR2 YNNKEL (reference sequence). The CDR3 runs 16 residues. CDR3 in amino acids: CASSQSGLSLAEKLFF. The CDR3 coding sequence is TGTGCCAGCAGCCAATCGGGACTCAGCTTGGCTGAAAAACTGTTTTTT.

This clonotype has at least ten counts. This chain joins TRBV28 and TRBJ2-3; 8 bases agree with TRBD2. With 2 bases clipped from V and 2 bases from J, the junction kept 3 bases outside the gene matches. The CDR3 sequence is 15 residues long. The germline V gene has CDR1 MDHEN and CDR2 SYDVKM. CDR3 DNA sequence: TGTGCCAGCAGTTTAGCGGGAGGAACCACAGATACGCAGTATTTT. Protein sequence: CASSLAGGTTDTQYF.

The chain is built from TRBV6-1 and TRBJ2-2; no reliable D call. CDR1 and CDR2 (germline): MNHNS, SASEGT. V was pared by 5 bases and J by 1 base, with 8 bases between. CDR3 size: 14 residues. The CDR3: CASSPKRNTGELFF. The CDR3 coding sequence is TGTGCCAGCAGTCCCAAGCGGAACACCGGGGAGCTGTTTTTT.

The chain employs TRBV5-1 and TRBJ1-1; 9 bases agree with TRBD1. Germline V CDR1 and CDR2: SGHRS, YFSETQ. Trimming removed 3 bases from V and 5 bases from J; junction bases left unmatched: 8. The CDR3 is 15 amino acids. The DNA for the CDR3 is TGCGCCAGCAGCTCGACTGGGACAGGGAATACTGAAGCTTTCTTT. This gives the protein CASSSTGTGNTEAFF. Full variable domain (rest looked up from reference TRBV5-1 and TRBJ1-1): KAGVTQTPRYLIKTRGQQVTLSCSPISGHRSVSWYQQTPGQGLQFLFEYFSETQRNKGNFPGRFSGRQFSNSRSEMNVSTLELGDSALYLCASSSTGTGNTEAFFGQGTRLTVV.

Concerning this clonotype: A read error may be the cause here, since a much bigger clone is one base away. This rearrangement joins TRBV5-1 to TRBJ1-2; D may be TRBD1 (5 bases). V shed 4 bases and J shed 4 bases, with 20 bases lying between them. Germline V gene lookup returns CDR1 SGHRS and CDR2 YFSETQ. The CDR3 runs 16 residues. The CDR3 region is CASSPDGTRRGYGYTF. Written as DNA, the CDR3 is TGCGCCAGCAGCCCCGATGGGACCCGAAGGGGCTATGGCTACACCTTC.

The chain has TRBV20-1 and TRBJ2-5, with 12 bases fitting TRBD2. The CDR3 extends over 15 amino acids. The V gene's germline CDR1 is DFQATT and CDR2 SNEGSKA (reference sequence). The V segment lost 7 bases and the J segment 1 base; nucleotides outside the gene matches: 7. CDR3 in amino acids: CSVLRTSGIQETQYF. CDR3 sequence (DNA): TGCAGTGTACTCAGGACTAGCGGGATCCAAGAGACCCAGTACTTC.

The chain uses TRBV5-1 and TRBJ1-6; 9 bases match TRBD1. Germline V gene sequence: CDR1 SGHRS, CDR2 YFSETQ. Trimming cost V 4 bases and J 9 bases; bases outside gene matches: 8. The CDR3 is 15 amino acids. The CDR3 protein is CASSVGQGRSSPLHF. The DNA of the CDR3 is TGCGCCAGCAGCGTGGGACAGGGAAGGAGTTCACCCCTCCACTTT.

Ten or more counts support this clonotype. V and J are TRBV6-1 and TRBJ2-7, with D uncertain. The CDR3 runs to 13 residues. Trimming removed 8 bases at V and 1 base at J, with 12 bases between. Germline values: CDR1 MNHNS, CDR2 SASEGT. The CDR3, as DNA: TGTGCCAGCGGTAAGAGCAGTTCCTACGAGCAGTACTTC. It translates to CASGKSSSYEQYF.

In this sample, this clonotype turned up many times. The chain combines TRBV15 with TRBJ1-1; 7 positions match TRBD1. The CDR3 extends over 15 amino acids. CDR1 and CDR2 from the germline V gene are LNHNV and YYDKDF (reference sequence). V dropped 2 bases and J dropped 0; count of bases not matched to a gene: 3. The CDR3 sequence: CATSRSQGMNTEAFF. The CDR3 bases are TGTGCCACCAGCAGATCACAGGGGATGAACACTGAAGCTTTCTTT.

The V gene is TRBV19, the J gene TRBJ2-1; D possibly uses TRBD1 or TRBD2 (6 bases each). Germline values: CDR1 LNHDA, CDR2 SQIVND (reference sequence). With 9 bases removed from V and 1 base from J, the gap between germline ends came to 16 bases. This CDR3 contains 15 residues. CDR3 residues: CASEGRGGSYNEQFF. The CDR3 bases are TGTGCCAGCGAAGGTAGAGGGGGGTCCTACAATGAGCAGTTCTTC. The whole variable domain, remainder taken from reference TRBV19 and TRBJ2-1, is DGGITQSPKYLFRKEGQNVTLSCEQNLNHDAMYWYRQDPGQGLRLIYYSQIVNDFQKGDIAEGYSVSREKKESFPLTVTSAQKNPTAFYLCASEGRGGSYNEQFFGPGTRLTVL.

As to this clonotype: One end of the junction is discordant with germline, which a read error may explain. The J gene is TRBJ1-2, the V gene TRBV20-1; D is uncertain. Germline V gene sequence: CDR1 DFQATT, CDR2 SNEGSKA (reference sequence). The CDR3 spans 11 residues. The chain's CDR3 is CGAPLGSSNTF. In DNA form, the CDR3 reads TGCGGTGCTCCACTTGGGAGCTCGAACACCTTC.

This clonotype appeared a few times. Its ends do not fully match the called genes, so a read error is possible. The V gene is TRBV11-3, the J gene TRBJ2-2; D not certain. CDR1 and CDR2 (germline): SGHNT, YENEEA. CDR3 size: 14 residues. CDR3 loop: CASSLFRNAGELFF. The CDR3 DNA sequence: TGTGCCAGCAGCTTATTTCGGAACGCCGGGGAGCTGTTTTTT.

This CDR3 reads CASGLVLNTGELFF. Here the CDR3 DNA reads TGTGCTAGTGGTTTGGTACTGAACACCGGGGAGCTGTTTTTT. This rearrangement joins TRBV12-5 to TRBJ2-2, with unresolved D. Germline loops: CDR1 LGHNT, CDR2 FRNRAP. V was shortened by 0 bases and J by 1 base, with 3 bases between the two germline ends. CDR3 length: 14 residues.

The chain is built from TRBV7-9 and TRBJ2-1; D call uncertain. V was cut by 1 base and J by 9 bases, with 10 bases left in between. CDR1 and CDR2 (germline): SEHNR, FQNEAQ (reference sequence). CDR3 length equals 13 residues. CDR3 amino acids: CASSLGQFFEQFF. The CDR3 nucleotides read TGTGCCAGCAGCTTAGGTCAGTTTTTTGAGCAGTTCTTC.

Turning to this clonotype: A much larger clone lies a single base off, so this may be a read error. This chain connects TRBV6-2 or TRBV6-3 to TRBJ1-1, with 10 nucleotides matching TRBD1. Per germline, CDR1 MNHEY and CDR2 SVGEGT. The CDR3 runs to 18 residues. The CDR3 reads CAGRTAGQGTAGNTEAFF. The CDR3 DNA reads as TGTGCCGGCAGAACGGCGGGACAGGGGACCGCCGGGAACACTGAAGCTTTCTTT.